These 17 T cell receptor beta chains came from one sample sequenced in a study of T cell changes during pregnancy in multiple sclerosis. Some clones are missing from TCRdb's copy, which holds only in-frame ones; the method was immunoSEQ multiplex PCR. The repertoire has roughly 50,000 clones, 91% of them found once; the top ten carry 1% to 1.5%. Sequencing was performed on peripheral blood, taken after pregnancy. The receptors here all came from a female donor in good health, enrolled as a control in a pregnancy study.

V and J are TRBV7-8 and TRBJ1-5, with D perhaps TRBD1 (5 bases). CDR3 length equals 16 residues. Trimming stripped 4 bases from V and 4 bases from J, with 17 bases between. Germline CDR1 reads SGHVS; CDR2 reads FQNEAQ. CDR3 DNA: TGTGCCAGCAGCTCGGACACACGGGGGATAAATCAGCCCCAGCATTTT. It yields the protein CASSSDTRGINQPQHF.

This clone was recorded once. V is TRBV2 and J is TRBJ1-2; D gene ambiguous. Deletions cut 8 bases from V and 8 bases from J, with 18 bases between. The CDR3 sequence is 13 residues long. CDR1 SNHLY and CDR2 FYNNEI come from the germline V gene. CDR3 protein: CASAPGGRWGYTF. In nucleotides, the CDR3 is TGTGCCAGCGCCCCCGGAGGGCGGTGGGGCTACACCTTC.

As DNA, the CDR3 is TGTGCCACCCGGAGCACAGATACGCAGTATTTT. Translated: CATRSTDTQYF. The chain links TRBV10-3 to TRBJ2-3; D is undetermined. Trimming removed 10 bases at V and 0 bases at J, with 5 bases between. This CDR3 has 11 amino acids. Germline V gene data show CDR1 as ENHRY and CDR2 as SYGVKD.

Only one count was recorded for this clone. The V and J genes are TRBV6-5 and TRBJ2-7; 9 bases are shared with TRBD1. The CDR3 is 15 residues long. CDR1 and CDR2 from the germline V gene are MNHEY and SVGAGI. V was clipped by 6 bases and J by 3 bases; unmatched bases: 9. The CDR3 DNA follows: TGTGCCAGCAGAGAAACGGGACAGGGTTACTACGAGCAGTACTTC. This sequence encodes CASRETGQGYYEQYF.

The chain joins TRBV6-5 to TRBJ2-4; D might be TRBD1 (6 bases). Germline CDR1 and CDR2: MNHEY and SVGAGI. Trimming cost V 2 bases and J 0 bases, with 8 bases left between them. CDR3 length: 15 amino acids. The CDR3 region has the DNA TGTGCCAGCAGTTACAGGGGGTTAGCCAAAAACATTCAGTACTTC. Protein sequence: CASSYRGLAKNIQYF.

This chain connects TRBV6-6 to TRBJ2-5; 7 positions match TRBD2. This CDR3 region has 15 residues. Germline trimming cut 7 bases from V and 2 bases from J; bases unmatched to any gene: 10. The V gene's germline CDR1 is MNHNY and CDR2 SVGAGI (reference sequence). CDR3 sequence: CASTLHASGQETQYF. CDR3 nucleotide sequence: TGTGCCAGCACCCTACACGCTAGCGGACAAGAGACCCAGTACTTC.

V is TRBV7-6 and J is TRBJ1-6, with D hard to call. The CDR3 is made up of 13 amino acids. V gave up 6 bases and J gave up 7 bases, with 10 bases separating them. Germline V gene sequence: CDR1 SGHVS, CDR2 FNYEAQ. CDR3 protein: CASRAELNSPLHF. The CDR3, as DNA: TGTGCCAGCAGAGCTGAATTGAATTCACCCCTCCACTTT.

The rearrangement links TRBV5-1 to TRBJ2-1; 7 bases map to TRBD1. With 4 bases clipped from V and 4 bases from J, the junction kept 8 bases outside the gene matches. CDR3 size: 15 residues. Germline V gene sequence: CDR1 SGHRS, CDR2 YFSETQ. For the CDR3, the DNA is TGCGCCAGCAGCCCGGAACCGGGACAGTACAATGAGCAGTTCTTC. Protein product: CASSPEPGQYNEQFF.

This rearrangement joins TRBV6-1 to TRBJ2-7; possible D gene TRBD1, 6 bases. The germline V and J ends were trimmed by 6 bases and 3 bases, with 18 bases remaining between them. This CDR3 spans 15 amino acids. Germline CDR1 and CDR2: MNHNS and SASEGT. Written as DNA, the CDR3 is TGTGCCAGCAGGAAGGGGGATACAGGTGTCTACGAGCAGTACTTC. Its translation is CASRKGDTGVYEQYF.

The CDR3 reads CASSPQQGLSTDTQYF. The DNA for the CDR3 is TGTGCCAGTAGTCCCCAACAGGGATTGAGCACAGATACGCAGTATTTT. J is TRBJ2-3 and V is TRBV19, with D perhaps TRBD1 (6 bases). The CDR3 runs to 16 residues. V was pared by 5 bases and J by 0 bases, with 15 bases between. Germline V gene data show CDR1 as LNHDA and CDR2 as SQIVND (reference sequence).

In regard to this clone: The junction differs from germline at one of its ends, possibly a read error. This rearrangement joins TRBV9 to TRBJ2-3, with TRBD2 matching over 13 bases. The germline CDR1 and CDR2 sequences are SGDLS and YYNGEE. The CDR3 runs to 16 residues. In DNA, the CDR3 is TGTGCCAGCAGTCGACTAGCGGGGGGCCGCACGGATACGCAGTATTTT. Protein: CASSRLAGGRTDTQYF.

The genes are TRBV6-6 and TRBJ1-5; D might be TRBD1 (5 bases). Per the germline V gene, CDR1 is MNHNY and CDR2 is SVGAGI (reference sequence). The CDR3 covers 16 residues. Trimming left V 6 bases short and J 1 base short, with 16 bases between. CDR3 nucleotides: TGTGCCAGCAGGCGATCCGGCGGGGGGAGCAATCAGCCCCAGCATTTT. Amino acid sequence: CASRRSGGGSNQPQHF.

This clone occurred a few times. V is TRBV2 and J is TRBJ1-1, with TRBD1 matching 7 bases. V trimming: 11 bases; J trimming: 0 bases; junction bases outside the gene matches: 6. The CDR3 covers 13 residues. Germline CDR1 and CDR2: SNHLY and FYNNEI. The CDR3 is CARGTEMNTEAFF. DNA for the CDR3: TGTGCCCGCGGGACAGAGATGAACACTGAAGCTTTCTTT.

This rearrangement joins TRBV15 to TRBJ2-3, with 10 bases fitting TRBD2. V lost 4 bases to trimming and J lost 0 bases; unmatched junction nucleotides: 13. The germline CDR1 and CDR2 sequences are LNHNV and YYDKDF (reference sequence). This CDR3 region has 19 residues. The DNA for the CDR3 is TGTGCCACCAGCACCCAGGGGGTACCTAGCGGGAGTAGCACAGATACGCAGTATTTT. Residues: CATSTQGVPSGSSTDTQYF.

The chain combines TRBV30 with TRBJ1-4, with D unresolved. With 6 bases removed from V and 7 bases from J, the gap between germline ends came to 15 bases. This CDR3 is built from 13 residues. CDR1 and CDR2 (germline): GTSNPN, SVGIG (reference sequence). As DNA, the CDR3 is TGTGCCTGTAGTTCGGTGGCGGGTGAAAAACTGTTTTTT. Translated, it gives CACSSVAGEKLFF. The full variable domain, in which reference TRBV30 and TRBJ1-4 provide the parts outside the CDR3, is SQTIHQWPATLVQPVGSPLSLECTVEGTSNPNLYWYRQAAGRGLQLLFYSVGIGQISSEVPQNLSASRPQDRQFILSSKKLLLSDSGFYLCACSSVAGEKLFFGSGTQLSVL.

J is TRBJ1-4 and V is TRBV7-9, with D possibly matching TRBD1 (6 bases). The germline CDR1 and CDR2 sequences are SEHNR and FQNEAQ (reference sequence). The CDR3 has 14 residues. The ends were cut back, 5 bases at V and 6 bases at J, with 13 bases in the middle. In DNA, the CDR3 is TGTGCCAGCAGCCCCGACGGGGGGCATGAAAAACTGTTTTTT. Encoded protein: CASSPDGGHEKLFF. The full variable domain, with the rest looked up from reference TRBV7-9 and TRBJ1-4, is DTGVSQNPRHKITKRGQNVTFRCDPISEHNRLYWYRQTLGQGPEFLTYFQNEAQLEKSRLLSDRFSAERPKGSFSTLEIQRTEQGDSAMYLCASSPDGGHEKLFFGSGTQLSVL.

The V and J genes are TRBV28 and TRBJ1-2; 7 bases match TRBD1. V was clipped by 4 bases and J by 4 bases; unmatched bases: 9. This CDR3 comprises 15 residues. Germline V lookup: CDR1 MDHEN, CDR2 SYDVKM. As DNA, the CDR3 is TGTGCCAGCAGTTGGGGCTACAGGGGTACCTATGGCTACACCTTC. It codes for CASSWGYRGTYGYTF.